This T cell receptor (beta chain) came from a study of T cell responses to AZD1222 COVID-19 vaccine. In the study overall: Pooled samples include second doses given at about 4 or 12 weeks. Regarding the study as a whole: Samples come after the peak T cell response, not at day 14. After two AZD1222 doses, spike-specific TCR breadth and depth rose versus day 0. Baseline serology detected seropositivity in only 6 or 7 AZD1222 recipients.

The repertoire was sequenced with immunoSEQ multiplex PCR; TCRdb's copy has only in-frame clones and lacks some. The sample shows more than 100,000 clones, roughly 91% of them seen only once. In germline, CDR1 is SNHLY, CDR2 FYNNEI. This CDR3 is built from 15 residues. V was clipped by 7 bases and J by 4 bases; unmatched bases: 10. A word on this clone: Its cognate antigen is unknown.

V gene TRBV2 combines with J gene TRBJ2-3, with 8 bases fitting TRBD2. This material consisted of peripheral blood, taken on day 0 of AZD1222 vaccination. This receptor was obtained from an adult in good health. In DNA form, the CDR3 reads TGTGCCAGCATGAGGACTAGCTGGAGTCCAGATACGCAGTATTTT. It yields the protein CASMRTSWSPDTQYF.